This TCR beta chain was identified in a study of blood T cell repertoires in COVID-19. Study-level background: Italy, Spain and the United States were the sources of the convalescent and acute COVID-19 samples. Nucleic acid was either cDNA or gDNA, and it came from T cells, B-cell-depleted T cells, or PBMCs.

The V gene's germline CDR1 is SEHNR and CDR2 FQNEAQ (reference sequence). CDR3 size: 11 residues. Between the trimmed V and J ends, which lost 5 bases and 7 bases, there was a span of 8 bases. Per the authors' pipeline: Reference gene primer amplification in the assay estimated nucleated cell counts. Sequenced by immunoSEQ multiplex PCR; TCRdb stores in-frame clones only, minus some. Clonal size and the V and J genes are those of that table, whereas D and trimming came from the DNA. The sample carries some 200,000 clones, roughly nine tenths recorded once. V usage is TRBV7-9 and J usage is TRBJ1-1; D remains ambiguous. Sequencing was done on a sample of peripheral blood. This clonotype was obtained from a man between 65 and 85 years old with acute or convalescent COVID-19. Here the CDR3 DNA reads TGTGCCAGCAGCCCCTCTCGTGAAGCTTTCTTT. Encoded protein: CASSPSREAFF.